This TCR beta chain was documented in a study of CXCR3-negative and CXCR3-positive naive CD8 T cells. The study's findings and limits: More hydrophobic TRB CDR3s occurred in CXCR3-positive than in CXCR3-negative naive cells.

TRB cDNA was prepared as libraries by UMI-labeled 5' RACE. TCRdb re-called the 5' RACE reads, yielding one record per CDR3 amino acid sequence without DNA. In all, the sample yields several thousand distinct CDR3 sequences. This clonotype is deemed medium-sized (0.01 to 0.1%) by its frequency. Its target is not known. The length of the CDR3 is 16 residues. Per germline, CDR1 GTSNPN and CDR2 SVGIG (reference sequence). This clonotype was obtained from a human donor in good health. Some clones in this sample may be carry-over from other donors' samples. The chain joins TRBV30 to TRBJ1-1; the TCRdb D gene call, TRBD1, has no DNA to confirm it. Sequenced material: naive CXCR3+ CD8+ T cells from blood. As to subset: CD45RO-CCR7+CD27+CD95- naive CD8+ T cells expressing CXCR3 (TNR3+). CDR3 protein: CAWSGPGQGMNTEAFF. Variable domain in full (rest from reference TRBV30 and TRBJ1-1): SQTIHQWPATLVQPVGSPLSLECTVEGTSNPNLYWYRQAAGRGLQLLFYSVGIGQISSEVPQNLSASRPQDRQFILSSKKLLLSDSGFYLCAWSGPGQGMNTEAFFGQGTRLTVV.